This T cell receptor beta chain was retrieved from a study of CD8 T cells in ankylosing spondylitis. As concerns this clonotype: What it binds is unknown.

V was clipped by 0 bases and J by 8 bases, with 8 bases between them. Germline V gene sequence: CDR1 DFQATT, CDR2 SNEGSKA (reference sequence). The CDR3 is made up of 13 amino acids. In making TCR beta libraries, quantitative 5'-RACE with molecular barcodes was used. TCRdb redid the calling of the 5' RACE reads with MiXCR, one entry per CDR3 protein. Of about 390,000 distinct CDR3 sequences listed, around 22% are singletons. Points from the study as a whole: What seemed typical of ankylosing spondylitis blood was a TCR beta motif built from 8 or 9 highly homologous variants. Relatively scarce in peripheral blood, disease-linked clones were CD8+.

The chain is built from TRBV20-1 and TRBJ1-6; D is unresolved. The receptor was derived from a male donor with ankylosing spondylitis. Sequencing used blood, either unsorted or a sorted T cell fraction (not recorded which). DNA for the CDR3: TGCAGTGCTAGAGATGACGCGGATTCACCCCTCCACTTT. Its protein product is CSARDDADSPLHF.